Described below is a single T cell receptor beta chain sequence and its context. Its antigen is as yet unknown. This entry is derived from a study of cytomegalovirus exposure and HLA in healthy donors. V lost 11 bases and J lost 4; bases outside the gene matches: 6. CDR1 and CDR2 from the germline V gene are SNHLY and FYNNEI. The CDR3 is 13 residues long. 60 Vbeta and 13 Jbeta primers were used in PCR. Assay used: immunoSEQ multiplex PCR; TCRdb lists only in-frame clones, some missing. The table records just over 150,000 clones, roughly 90% of them present only once. Broader study findings: A missense DCLRE1C variant was associated with V- and J-gene trimming of TCR beta chains in a later analysis, and an independent cohort replicated the association.

This clonotype originated in a woman between 18 and 29 years old in good health and CMV-seronegative. The sequenced sample was PBMCs. The chain has TRBV2 and TRBJ1-3; 9 bases match TRBD1. The chain's CDR3 is CAVGTGFGNTIYF. CDR3 nucleotide sequence: TGTGCCGTCGGGACAGGGTTCGGAAACACCATATATTTT.